The source of this T cell receptor (beta chain) is a study of CD8 T cells in ankylosing spondylitis. MiXCR was run by TCRdb on the 5' RACE reads, yielding one entry per CDR3 protein. The sample has about 360,000 distinct CDR3 sequences, 20% to 25% seen once. Germline loops: CDR1 MGHRA, CDR2 YSYEKL. The CDR3 length is 16 residues. V was pared by 4 bases and J by 0 bases, with 13 bases between. This TCR derives from a male donor with ankylosing spondylitis or in good health (not recorded which). The sample taken for sequencing was blood, either unsorted or a sorted T cell fraction (not recorded which). The chain carries TRBV4-1 and TRBJ2-1, with a weak D call TRBD2 (5 bases). CDR3 residues: CASSPLSGSSYNEQFF. The DNA for the CDR3 is TGCGCCAGCAGCCCCTTGTCGGGGAGCTCCTACAATGAGCAGTTCTTC.